This TCR beta chain was obtained from a study of patients and donors after allogeneic stem cell transplantation. MiXCR, run by TCRdb on the RT-PCR reads, gives a single entry per CDR3 protein. This table has about 230,000 distinct CDR3 sequences, roughly 13% appearing once. V lost 1 base and J 4 bases, leaving 11 bases between the germline ends. This CDR3 has 15 residues. The germline CDR1 and CDR2 sequences are KGHSH and LQKENI. By share, this clonotype ranks as medium-sized. Sequenced sample: blood, either unsorted or a sorted T cell fraction (not recorded which). The clonotype comes from a human donor who was either an allogeneic HSCT recipient or a stem cell or donor lymphocyte infusion donor (not recorded which). It is not recorded whose cells these are; they may come from a transplant donor. The chain joins TRBV18 to TRBJ2-1; D is undetermined. The CDR3 sequence: CASSPQAGYYNEQFF. CDR3 nucleotide sequence: TGTGCCAGCTCACCACAAGCAGGCTATTACAATGAGCAGTTCTTC.